What follows is one T cell receptor beta chain and its context. The assay was immunoSEQ multiplex PCR, and TCRdb's table has in-frame clones only and misses some. The sample has roughly 240,000 clones, about nine tenths seen once; the top ten hold 2.5% to 3%. This CDR3 comprises 15 residues. The V gene's germline CDR1 is KGHDR and CDR2 SFDVKD. V dropped 2 bases and J dropped 5 bases, with 12 bases sitting between them. Participants were aged 18 to 89 years, lived in roughly 25 US areas, and enrolled virtually. This sample was taken from a study of blood T cell repertoires in COVID-19. Turning to the study itself: Whether acute or convalescent, the COVID-19 samples came from the United States, Italy and Spain.

This sequence was found in a woman in her thirties with acute COVID-19. J is TRBJ2-1 and V is TRBV24-1; TRBD1 is a possible D gene (5 bases). The sequenced sample consisted of PBMCs or T cells enriched from blood (not recorded which). The CDR3 coding sequence is TGTGCCACCAGTGATTCTAGGGGCCCAAACAATGAGCAGTTCTTC. Its translation: CATSDSRGPNNEQFF.